Below are 30 T cell receptor beta chains sequenced from a single sample in a study of blood T cell repertoires in COVID-19. The data were produced by immunoSEQ multiplex PCR, yet TCRdb's version contains in-frame clones alone and is incomplete. Altogether approximately 74,000 clones are present, around 90% being singletons, with the ten largest covering 7.3%. The sample taken for sequencing was peripheral blood. These receptors all stem from a man between 65 and 80 years old with acute or convalescent COVID-19.

The chain recombines TRBV7-3 with TRBJ2-3, with 13 bases that match TRBD2. The junction had 5 bases not matched to a gene; V was cut back by 5 bases and J by 0 bases. Germline assignment: CDR1 SGHTA and CDR2 FQGTGA. The CDR3 is 17 amino acids. CDR3 amino acids: CASSPGLAGESTDTQYF. CDR3 DNA sequence: TGTGCCAGCAGCCCCGGACTAGCGGGGGAGAGCACAGATACGCAGTATTTT.

The rearrangement joins TRBV3-1 (or the pseudogene TRBV3-2) to TRBJ2-2; D possibly corresponds to TRBD1 (6 bases). The V end was cut by 8 bases, the J end by 2 bases, with 12 bases between. This CDR3 contains 14 residues. Germline-derived CDR1 and CDR2 are LGHDT and YNNKEL (reference sequence). The CDR3 reads CASGGRGNTGELFF. DNA of the CDR3: TGTGCCAGCGGGGGCAGGGGTAACACCGGGGAGCTGTTTTTT.

This chain connects TRBV11-2 to TRBJ2-7, with D possibly TRBD1 on 6 matching bases. The length of the CDR3 is 12 residues. Germline V lookup: CDR1 SGHAT, CDR2 FQNNGV. The V gene lost 1 base and the J gene lost 9 bases, with 10 bases spanning the gap. The CDR3, as DNA: TGTGCCAGCAGCTTAGTGGCACAGGGGCAGTACTTC. Translating gives CASSLVAQGQYF.

This clone was observed a handful of times. V is TRBV6-2 or TRBV6-3 and J is TRBJ2-7; D is unresolved. V was shortened by 5 bases and J by 6 bases, with 14 bases between the two germline ends. The CDR3 is 13 amino acids. Germline V CDR1 and CDR2: MNHEY, SVGEGT. The CDR3 nucleotides are TGTGCCAGCAGTGCGGTCCTGTCGTTCGAGCAGTACTTC. Its translation: CASSAVLSFEQYF.

The rearrangement joins TRBV7-2 to TRBJ2-7; TRBD2 matches at 8 bases. Germline values: CDR1 SGHTA, CDR2 FQGNSA. V was pared by 5 bases and J by 0 bases, with 9 bases of the junction left unmatched. The CDR3 loop spans 16 amino acids. CDR3 DNA: TGTGCCAGCAGCCCCCCTAGCGGGCGGACCTCCTACGAGCAGTACTTC. This translates into CASSPPSGRTSYEQYF.

This rearrangement joins TRBV18 to TRBJ2-3; TRBD1 matches at 8 bases. Germline CDR1 reads KGHSH; CDR2 reads LQKENI. This CDR3 has 13 residues. Trimming took 6 bases from V and 13 from J; bases not matched to a gene: 12. CDR3 coding DNA: TGTGCCAGCTCCTCTCTTCAGGACAGGGAAGAGTATTTT. It translates to CASSSLQDREEYF.

The chain has TRBV28 and TRBJ1-4, with unresolved D. The CDR3 contains 12 residues. V lost 10 bases and J lost 7, with 13 bases in between. CDR1 and CDR2 (germline): MDHEN, SYDVKM. The CDR3 loop reads CATKEGFEKLFF. DNA for the CDR3: TGTGCCACCAAGGAGGGATTTGAAAAACTGTTTTTT. Supplemented by reference TRBV28 and TRBJ1-4, the full variable domain reads DVKVTQSSRYLVKRTGEKVFLECVQDMDHENMFWYRQDPGLGLRLIYFSYDVKMKEKGDIPEGYSVSREKKERFSLILESASTNQTSMYLCATKEGFEKLFFGSGTQLSVL.

The rearrangement joins TRBV25-1 to TRBJ1-2; D ambiguous. V lost 3 bases to trimming and J lost 4 bases, with 9 bases between them. Germline V gene data show CDR1 as MGHDK and CDR2 as SYGVNS. This CDR3 comprises 13 residues. CDR3 DNA: TGTGCCAGCAGTGAGACCCAGGCCTATGGCTACACCTTC. It encodes CASSETQAYGYTF.

A single count supports this clone. The chain links TRBV5-8 to TRBJ1-3, with TRBD1 matching 7 bases. The germline V gene encodes CDR1 SGHTS and CDR2 YDEGEE. The length of the CDR3 is 16 residues. Trimming at V came to 4 bases and at J to 0 bases, leaving 7 bases not matched to a gene. CDR3 bases: TGTGCCAGCAGCCATGGACAGGCGAGCTCTGGAAACACCATATATTTT. Translated: CASSHGQASSGNTIYF.

On this clone itself: Other DNA sequences in this sample translate to the same CDR3. The gene calls are TRBV6-5 and TRBJ1-2; TRBD1 matches at 7 bases. This CDR3 spans 13 amino acids. The ends lost 5 bases at V and 1 base at J; junction bases unmatched: 1. Germline assignment: CDR1 MNHEY and CDR2 SVGAGI. In DNA form, the CDR3 reads TGTGCCAGCAGTAGACAGGGTAACTATGGCTACACCTTC. This codes for CASSRQGNYGYTF.

The V and J genes are TRBV28 and TRBJ1-2; the D gene is possibly TRBD1 (6 bases). CDR3 length: 12 amino acids. V was shortened by 5 bases and J by 3 bases, with 7 bases between the two germline ends. The germline CDR1 and CDR2 sequences are MDHEN and SYDVKM. The CDR3 DNA reads TGTGCCAGCAGTCGGACAGACTATGGCTACACCTTC. It encodes CASSRTDYGYTF.

The chain has TRBV27 and TRBJ2-7; 8 bases are a match to TRBD1. Germline values: CDR1 MNHEY, CDR2 SMNVEV (reference sequence). This CDR3 region has 16 residues. The V segment lost 0 bases and the J segment 3 bases; nucleotides outside the gene matches: 7. The CDR3 DNA sequence: TGTGCCAGCAGTTTATCTGGGGGGACAGGAGGCTACGAGCAGTACTTC. Translated: CASSLSGGTGGYEQYF.

The chain has TRBV10-3 and TRBJ1-1; no clear D gene. Germline CDR1 is ENHRY and CDR2 is SYGVKD. This CDR3 comprises 15 residues. V shed 4 bases and J shed 4 bases, with 16 bases lying between them. CDR3 region: CAISGGAAPGTEAFF. CDR3 coding DNA: TGTGCCATCAGTGGAGGAGCAGCCCCGGGCACTGAAGCTTTCTTT.

This chain links TRBV5-1 with TRBJ2-1; 7 bases map to TRBD1. CDR3 length equals 15 residues. Germline V gene sequence: CDR1 SGHRS, CDR2 YFSETQ. With V trimmed by 5 bases and J by 4 bases, 9 bases remained unmatched. CDR3 in amino acids: CASRLIGTDYNEQFF. The CDR3 coding sequence is TGCGCCAGCAGATTAATTGGGACAGATTACAATGAGCAGTTCTTC.

J is TRBJ1-2 and V is TRBV27, with TRBD1 matching over 8 bases. Germline CDR1 and CDR2: MNHEY and SMNVEV (reference sequence). Trimming cost V 8 bases and J 6 bases; bases outside gene matches: 17. The CDR3 consists of 16 residues. The CDR3 is CASGRRPQDREDGYTF. Written as DNA, the CDR3 is TGTGCCAGCGGAAGGCGCCCTCAGGACAGGGAAGATGGCTACACCTTC.

The CDR3 DNA sequence: TGTGCCAGTAGTAACCTAGGGGTCGGGACAGTAGGCTCCTACGAGCAGTACTTC. Translating gives CASSNLGVGTVGSYEQYF. The chain combines TRBV2 with TRBJ2-7; TRBD1 matches at 7 bases. This CDR3 is built from 18 residues. V lost 9 bases to trimming and J lost 0 bases; unmatched junction nucleotides: 20. The germline CDR1 and CDR2 sequences are SNHLY and FYNNEI.

The chain combines TRBV9 with TRBJ2-3; the match to TRBD2 covers 8 bases. Looked up from germline, CDR1 is SGDLS and CDR2 is YYNGEE. V gave up 0 bases and J gave up 3 bases; unmatched junction bases: 3. This CDR3 spans 15 amino acids. The CDR3 loop reads CASSVDGGVTDTQYF. DNA of the CDR3: TGTGCCAGCAGCGTAGACGGGGGGGTTACAGATACGCAGTATTTT.

This clone appeared once. V and J are TRBV9 and TRBJ1-3; possibly TRBD1 for D (5 bases). CDR3 length equals 13 residues. Germline CDR1 SGDLS, CDR2 YYNGEE. Trimming stripped 5 bases from V and 1 base from J, with 7 bases between. The CDR3 here is CASRGPSGNTIYF. The CDR3 nucleotides read TGTGCCAGCAGGGGGCCGTCTGGAAACACCATATATTTT.

The V call is TRBV15, the J call TRBJ2-7; TRBD1 agrees at 11 bases. The V and J ends lost 1 base and 6 bases, in that order; junction bases with no gene match: 5. In germline, CDR1 is LNHNV, CDR2 YYDKDF (reference sequence). CDR3 size: 15 residues. CDR3 coding DNA: TGTGCCACCAGCAGAGGTCCGGGGACAGGGGGCGAGCAGTACTTC. The encoded protein is CATSRGPGTGGEQYF.

The rearrangement links TRBV14 to TRBJ2-7; tentatively, D is TRBD1 (6 bases). This CDR3 has 12 amino acids. Deletions cut 4 bases from V and 3 bases from J, with 7 bases between. The germline CDR1 and CDR2 sequences are SGHDN and FVKESK. The CDR3 protein is CASSPGVYEQYF. The CDR3 DNA reads TGTGCCAGCAGCCCAGGGGTCTACGAGCAGTACTTC.

This clone was observed once. Other DNA sequences in the sample encode the same CDR3. The rearrangement links TRBV11-2 to TRBJ1-1; 10 bases line up with TRBD1. Germline V gene data show CDR1 as SGHAT and CDR2 as FQNNGV. The CDR3 extends over 14 amino acids. V shed 3 bases, J shed 4 bases, and the junction held 2 bases outside the gene matches. The CDR3 reads CASSLGQGSTEAFF. In DNA form, the CDR3 reads TGTGCCAGCAGCTTGGGACAGGGGAGCACTGAAGCTTTCTTT.

V usage is TRBV19 and J usage is TRBJ1-2; TRBD1 matches at 10 bases. Germline loops: CDR1 LNHDA, CDR2 SQIVND (reference sequence). This CDR3 contains 15 residues. With V trimmed by 6 bases and J by 5 bases, 9 bases remained unmatched. CDR3 sequence (DNA): TGTGCCAGTAGCTCGACGGGACAGGGGAGGTATGGCTACACCTTC. Its protein is CASSSTGQGRYGYTF.

V is TRBV2 and J is TRBJ2-7; 9 bases are shared with TRBD1. CDR3 size: 14 residues. Per germline, CDR1 SNHLY and CDR2 FYNNEI. V shed 1 base and J 3 bases; nucleotides not matched to a gene: 1. This CDR3 reads CASSEGQGVYEQYF. CDR3 bases: TGTGCCAGCAGTGAAGGACAGGGGGTCTACGAGCAGTACTTC.

This sequence joins TRBV7-3 and TRBJ2-3; 8 nucleotides agree with TRBD1. The length of the CDR3 is 18 residues. Germline V lookup: CDR1 SGHTA, CDR2 FQGTGA. J lost 0 bases, V lost 5 bases, and 13 bases had no gene match. CDR3 nucleotides: TGTGCCAGCAGCCCCAGGCCCGGACAGGGTTTAAGCACAGATACGCAGTATTTT. It yields the protein CASSPRPGQGLSTDTQYF.

The genes are TRBV12-5 and TRBJ1-1; possibly TRBD1 for D (6 bases). V lost 1 base, J lost 4 bases, and 13 bases lay in between. CDR3 length equals 15 residues. Germline V gene data show CDR1 as LGHNT and CDR2 as FRNRAP. In DNA, the CDR3 is TGTGCTAGTGGTTTGGACGCGGGGGCGGGCACTGAAGCTTTCTTT. This gives the protein CASGLDAGAGTEAFF. Using reference TRBV12-5 and TRBJ1-1 for the parts outside the CDR3, the full variable domain is DARVTQTPRHKVTEMGQEVTMRCQPILGHNTVFWYRQTMMQGLELLAYFRNRAPLDDSGMPKDRFSAEMPDATLATLKIQPSEPRDSAVYFCASGLDAGAGTEAFFGQGTRLTVV.

The rearrangement joins TRBV29-1 to TRBJ2-1, with 11 bases matching TRBD2. This CDR3 has 19 residues. Germline CDR1 SQVTM, CDR2 ANQGSEA. After removal of 5 bases from V and 0 bases from J, the junction contained 15 bases not matched to a gene. Written as DNA, the CDR3 is TGCAGCGTTTTCGTCTTTTTCCTTAGCGGGGGGGGCTCCTACAATGAGCAGTTCTTC. It specifies CSVFVFFLSGGGSYNEQFF.

The chain links TRBV24-1 to TRBJ1-4; D perhaps matches TRBD1 (6 bases). Trimming shortened V by 4 bases and J by 7 bases, and 12 bases separated the two germline ends. CDR3 size: 14 residues. Germline loops: CDR1 KGHDR, CDR2 SFDVKD. The CDR3 region is CATSDGDIGEKLFF. For the CDR3, the DNA is TGTGCCACCAGTGACGGGGACATCGGTGAAAAACTGTTTTTT.

The chain carries TRBV21-1 and TRBJ1-4. TRBV21-1 is reported as a pseudogene. The length of the CDR3 is 18 residues. CDR3 DNA sequence: TGTGCCAGCGCTTTTCAACCAAGGGACTCCAATGTGAATGAAAAACTGTTTTTT. This encodes CASAFQPRDSNVNEKLFF.

This clone was recorded only once. The chain is built from TRBV24-1 and TRBJ1-3; a weak D match, TRBD1 (5 bases). CDR1 KGHDR and CDR2 SFDVKD come from the germline V gene. The CDR3 runs 15 residues. The V end was cut by 4 bases, the J end by 0 bases, with 9 bases between. In DNA, the CDR3 is TGTGCCACCAGTGACTCCGACAGCTCTGGAAACACCATATATTTT. The encoded protein is CATSDSDSSGNTIYF.

The chain joins TRBV28 to TRBJ2-7; 10 bases are shared with TRBD2. The CDR3 is 16 amino acids. Trimming at V came to 1 base and at J to 4 bases, leaving 7 bases not matched to a gene. CDR1 is MDHEN and CDR2 is SYDVKM in the germline V gene. CDR3 loop: CASSLSASGSFYEQYF. The DNA of the CDR3 is TGTGCCAGCAGTTTATCGGCTAGCGGGAGTTTTTACGAGCAGTACTTC.